This is a list of T cell receptor beta chains from one sample in a study of shared clonotypes between healthy human individuals. Generated by immunoSEQ multiplex PCR, the TCRdb table keeps only in-frame clones and is missing some. Of fewer than 650,000 clones listed, around 80% are singletons. Material for sequencing was PBMCs. The receptors were gathered from a woman in her thirties or forties in good health. Some clones in this sample may be carry-over from other donors' samples. The CDR3 runs from the conserved cysteine through the conserved F or W. Each record gives: clone size, V gene, J gene, D gene, CDR3 DNA, CDR3 protein. D genes are given only for firm matches. The size of a clone is reported for some rows only, either as once, few or many, or as a class for expanded clones.

>.|TRBV21-1|TRBJ1-1|.
TGTGCCAGCAGTCAACTAAGCGGCGGCACTGAAGCTTTCTTT
CASSQLSGGTEAFF
>.|TRBV5-8|TRBJ2-2|.
TGTGCCAGCAGCACAGACGGCGGGAACACCGGGGAGCTGTTTTTT
CASSTDGGNTGELFF
>.|TRBV5-1|TRBJ2-5|TRBD1
TGCGCCAGCAGCTTGTACGGGACAGAACAAGAGACCCAGTACTTC
CASSLYGTEQETQYF
>few|TRBV14|TRBJ2-1|.
TGTGCCAGCAGCCACGAGTCAGGAAATGAGCAGTTCTTC
CASSHESGNEQFF
>.|TRBV5-6|TRBJ1-1|.
TGTGCCAGCAGCTCCTTAATCAGGGTGGCGAACACTGAAGCTTTCTTT
CASSSLIRVANTEAFF
>.|TRBV11-1|TRBJ2-1|TRBD2
TGTGCCAGCAGCTTAGCGGGCGGGAGGGCCTTTGAGCAGTTCTTC
CASSLAGGRAFEQFF
>.|TRBV28|TRBJ2-5|.
TGTGCCAGCAGTTTAAATGTTGAGACCCAGTACTTC
CASSLNVETQYF
>few|TRBV10-2|TRBJ1-1|TRBD1
TGCGCCAGCGGGGACAGGGGAGCGAACACTGAAGCTTTCTTT
CASGDRGANTEAFF
>.|TRBV5-1|TRBJ2-1|.
TGCGCCAGCAGCGGACTACAGGGGAACAATGAGCAGTTCTTC
CASSGLQGNNEQFF
>few|TRBV19|TRBJ2-1|TRBD2
TGTGCCAGTAGTATAACTAGCGGGCAGATCAACAATGAGCAGTTCTTC
CASSITSGQINNEQFF
>.|TRBV4-2|TRBJ2-1|.
TGTGCCAGCAGCCAAGGGGCGAAGATCAATGAGCAGTTCTTC
CASSQGAKINEQFF
>.|TRBV7-6|TRBJ2-2|TRBD2
TGTGCCAGCAGCTCTAGCGGGAGGAGCACCGGGGAGCTGTTTTTT
CASSSSGRSTGELFF
>.|TRBV7-3|TRBJ2-7|TRBD2
TGTGCCAGCAGCTGGCGGGAGGGGTACGAGCAGTACTTC
CASSWREGYEQYF
>.|TRBV4-1|TRBJ1-1|TRBD1
TGCGCCAGCAGCCACCCGGACAGGGATTACCCTGAAGCTTTCTTT
CASSHPDRDYPEAFF
>.|TRBV28|TRBJ2-7|.
TGTGCCAGCAGTTCCCTTGACCGCTACGAGCAGTACTTC
CASSSLDRYEQYF